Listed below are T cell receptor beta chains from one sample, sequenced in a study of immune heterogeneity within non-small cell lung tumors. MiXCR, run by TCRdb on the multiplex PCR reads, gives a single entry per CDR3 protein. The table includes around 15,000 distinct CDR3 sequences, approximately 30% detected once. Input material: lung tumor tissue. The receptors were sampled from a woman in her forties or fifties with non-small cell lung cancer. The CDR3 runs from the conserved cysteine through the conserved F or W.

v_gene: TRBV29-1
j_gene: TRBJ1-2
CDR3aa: CSVEVHLYGYTF

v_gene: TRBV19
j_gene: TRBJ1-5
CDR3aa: CASSTLRGYRDQPQHF

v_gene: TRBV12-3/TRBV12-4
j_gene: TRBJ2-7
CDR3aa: CASSRTSGGTIYEQYF

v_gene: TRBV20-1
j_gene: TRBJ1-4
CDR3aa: CSAQGTATTNEKLFF

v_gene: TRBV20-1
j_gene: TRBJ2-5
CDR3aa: CSAVLLIQETQYF

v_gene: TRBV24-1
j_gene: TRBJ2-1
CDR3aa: CSTSDRSYNEQFF

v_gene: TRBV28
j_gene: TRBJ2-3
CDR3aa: CASSLRLWGSTDTQYF

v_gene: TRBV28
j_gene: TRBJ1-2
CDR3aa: CASSFGGLYGYTF

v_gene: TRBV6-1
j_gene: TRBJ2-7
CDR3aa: CASSAPSGTYEQYF

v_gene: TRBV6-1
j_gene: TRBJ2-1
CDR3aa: CASSRGPGTAGNNEQFF